What follows are 8 T cell receptor beta chains derived from one specimen sequenced in a study of blood T cells in healthy people across ages. PCR was performed a second time for about 7 to 11 cycles using a sample-barcoded 5' primer and a J-beta primer mix. TCRdb recomputed calls from the 5' RACE reads with MiXCR, one row per CDR3 protein. The sample includes some 900,000 distinct CDR3 sequences, roughly 26% of them seen just once. The sequencing sample was made of blood. The receptors shown here come from an elderly woman in good health.

This chain joins TRBV6-2 or TRBV6-3 and TRBJ1-6; TRBD1 is a possible D gene (6 bases). Trimming took off 7 bases at V and 2 bases at J, with 6 bases between the two ends. The germline V gene has CDR1 MNHEY and CDR2 SVGEGT. The CDR3 has 13 residues. CDR3 protein: CASNRAYNSPLHF. The CDR3 nucleotides are TGTGCCAGCAACAGGGCCTATAATTCACCCCTCCACTTT.

The chain is built from TRBV27 and TRBJ2-7, with unresolved D. Trimming removed 6 bases at V and 7 bases at J, with 28 bases between. Germline CDR1 MNHEY, CDR2 SMNVEV (reference sequence). The CDR3 has 17 amino acids. This CDR3 reads CASSPLPSDIGYNEQYF. The CDR3 bases are TGTGCCAGCAGCCCCTTGCCCTCCGATATCGGATACAATGAGCAGTACTTC.

This clonotype was recorded at least ten times. The CDR3 sequence: CASSFGTEAFF. DNA for the CDR3: TGTGCCAGCAGCTTTGGCACTGAAGCTTTCTTT. The V call is TRBV7-2, the J call TRBJ1-1; D gene uncertain. CDR1 is SGHTA and CDR2 is FQGNSA in the germline V gene. CDR3 length: 11 amino acids. V gave up 3 bases and J gave up 4 bases, with 3 bases separating them.

The V call is TRBV12-3 or TRBV12-4, the J call TRBJ2-7; no firm D call. V lost 7 bases and J lost 0, with 13 bases in between. The CDR3 spans 14 residues. CDR3 nucleotides: TGTGCCAGCACTATAGAGAGACACTCCTACGAGCAGTACTTC. Amino acids: CASTIERHSYEQYF.

The chain links TRBV7-9 to TRBJ1-1; D perhaps matches TRBD1 (5 bases). The CDR3 runs 13 residues. The V end was cut by 8 bases, the J end by 4 bases, with 14 bases between. The germline gives CDR1 SEHNR, CDR2 FQNEAQ (reference sequence). The CDR3 DNA is TGTGCCAGCGGCCCGACGGGGGGCACTGAAGCTTTCTTT. The encoded protein is CASGPTGGTEAFF.

This clonotype was detected only once. This chain connects TRBV5-1 to TRBJ1-5; no clear D. The CDR3 spans 16 residues. The germline gives CDR1 SGHRS, CDR2 YFSETQ. Trimming cost V 0 bases and J 2 bases, with 12 bases left between them. DNA for the CDR3: TGCGCCAGCAGCTTGGCCCCCGGGGATGGCAATCAGCCCCAGCATTTT. It codes for CASSLAPGDGNQPQHF.

This rearrangement joins TRBV7-9 to TRBJ2-5; D may match TRBD1 or TRBD2 (6 bases each). This CDR3 is 12 amino acids long. Germline values: CDR1 SEHNR, CDR2 FQNEAQ (reference sequence). V was clipped by 9 bases and J by 4 bases, with 12 bases between them. Here the CDR3 reads CASEGGGETQYF. The CDR3 bases are TGTGCCAGTGAGGGGGGCGGAGAGACCCAGTACTTC.

This clonotype was observed at least ten times. CDR3 residues: CAWSYGGQAKNIQYF. DNA of the CDR3: TGTGCCTGGAGTTATGGGGGACAAGCCAAAAACATTCAGTACTTC. This chain connects TRBV30 to TRBJ2-4; TRBD1 might be the D (6 bases). Germline V lookup: CDR1 GTSNPN, CDR2 SVGIG (reference sequence). Trimming took 2 bases from V and 0 from J, leaving 11 bases between them. This CDR3 has 15 amino acids.